This entry is about one T cell receptor beta chain. This clonotype was detected many times. Its antigen is not yet known. No per-base quality is available; no much larger clone lies one base away. Receptors were amplified or captured by RACE. For sequencing, a NextSeq 500 was employed. Library preparation attached unique molecular identifiers to individual cDNA molecules for quantitative, reproducible TCR counting. For every blood RNA sample, sequencing covered both the TCR alpha and TCR beta chains. Turning to the authors' computational methods: Samples had a median of 95,638 TCRs, with a range from about 23,224 to 690,600. V, J and CDR3 annotation of the TCR reads was performed with the Decombinator software suite. For PS versus PT1 abundance plots, all samples were subsampled to the same number of TCRs (28,000). Expanded TCRs were defined as absent before sensitization and observed at least eight times at the 2-week time point. The public reads were run again by TCRdb, first through fastp at Q25 and then through MiXCR, and only productive beta chains were kept. CDR3 protein sequences are deduplicated, and each keeps its most common genes and DNA. The V and J calls, along with clone size, are taken from TCRdb and not from the paper's own processing. The sample data list about 360,000 distinct CDR3 sequences, and around 7% of these were observed just once. The ten top clones hold 8% to 9% of the sample.

Reading the label with the study, this specimen's time point is: patch test 1, 2 weeks after DPC sensitization. The intended sense of this specimen's treatment or condition label: therapeutic diphenylcyclopropenone sensitization with weekly scalp DPC. Blood at each patch-test visit was drawn before the patch test was applied. Eligible patients were aged 18 to 70, diagnosed with alopecia, deemed suitable for DPC therapy, and excluded if pregnant. Unfractionated whole blood was collected in Tempus Blood RNA tubes, and total RNA was extracted from that blood. The data stem from a study of human T cells and chemical hapten exposure (dated by TCRdb to about 2021). About the study as a whole: For sensitization, 2% DPC in acetone was applied to a roughly 2 cm by roughly 2 cm area of upper inner arm skin. Weekly therapeutic DPC doses were additionally applied to the scalp of patients throughout the roughly 24-week study period. Patch testing on the upper back used Finn chambers containing 0.01% DPC, with scoring done after 6 days according to International Contact Dermatitis Research Group standards. Most of the patients in the cohort were female, and the cohort covered alopecia areata with under or over 50% scalp involvement, alopecia totalis and alopecia universalis. Libraries were pooled for sequencing, and variation in per-sample TCR yields was attributed mainly to small differences in library volumes within the pool. This study followed changes in the peripheral blood TCR repertoire in vivo during primary and secondary sensitization of alopecia patients to the hapten diphenylcyclopropenone (DPC). Patient blood was sampled pre-sensitization (week 0) and at 2, 6 and about 24 weeks after DPC sensitization. Twenty-nine alopecia patients gave blood for TCR sequencing at one to four time points (pre-sensitization, 2, 6 and 24 weeks). The investigation overall reported the following: DPC sensitization did not change the number of TCRs with a frequency above 1 in 1000, and there was no evidence of changes in global repertoire structure. Patch test score was positively correlated with the number of PT1 expanded TCRs, with significance at thresholds 8, 16 and 32 but not at 4. Because every patient had alopecia, a presumed autoimmune disease, the patients' immune response might differ from that of healthy individuals. After repeated subsampling, the strength of the expansion versus patch-test correlation and the threshold at which it became significant changed. Significantly more large CDR3 similarity clusters were formed by expanded TCRs than by pre-sensitization or healthy control sets, consistent with antigen-driven responses.

V lost 4 bases and J lost 8 bases, and the count of bases not matched to a germline gene is 7. The CDR3 starts with the cysteine, ends with the phenylalanine, and has 14 residues. The DNA shown is the 42-base CDR3, in frame from base 1. According to the germline V gene, CDR1 reads SNHLY and CDR2 reads FYNNEI. The V gene is TRBV2 and the J gene is TRBJ2-1, and TRBD1 matches 8 of the central bases. Sequences were derived from whole blood, sampled in connection with sensitization to the hapten diphenylcyclopropenone (DPC). The sequence was collected from a woman between 18 and 29 years old with alopecia areata. Some clones in this sample may be carry-over from other donors' samples. The bases are TGTGCCAGCAGTGCCCAGGGGGCAGGCGATGAGCAGTTCTTC. Its protein reads: CASSAQGAGDEQFF.